A single sample is the source of the 8 T cell receptor beta chains below, sequenced in a study of T cells after yellow fever vaccination. TCRdb ran MiXCR on the 5' RACE reads and lists one entry per CDR3 protein. The table lists 95,000 to 150,000 distinct CDR3 sequences, roughly 6.7% of them singletons, with 2.5% in the top ten. Sequencing was performed on CD4+ T cells sorted from PBMCs, taken 9 to 11 days after the first yellow fever vaccination. The receptors here all came from a young man who received the YFV17D yellow fever vaccine.

This clonotype was detected ten times or more. The rearrangement links TRBV12-5 to TRBJ1-5; D perhaps matches TRBD1 (6 bases). CDR1 is LGHNT, CDR2 FRNRAP, per germline. With 0 bases removed from V and 1 base from J, the gap between germline ends came to 13 bases. The length of the CDR3 is 17 residues. The DNA of the CDR3 is TGTGCTAGTGGTTTGGTATATACAGGGCGCAGCAATCAGCCCCAGCATTTT. Its translation is CASGLVYTGRSNQPQHF.

This clonotype was counted at least ten times. V and J are TRBV7-9 and TRBJ2-5; D remains ambiguous. The length of the CDR3 is 15 residues. Between the trimmed V and J ends, which lost 4 bases and 2 bases, there was a span of 14 bases. Per germline, CDR1 SEHNR and CDR2 FQNEAQ (reference sequence). The CDR3 loop reads CASSSTTWGQETQYF. DNA of the CDR3: TGTGCCAGCAGCTCGACAACCTGGGGTCAAGAGACCCAGTACTTC.

This clonotype was seen at least ten times. This rearrangement joins TRBV12-3 or TRBV12-4 to TRBJ1-5, with 7 positions matching TRBD1. This CDR3 contains 16 residues. Trimming at V came to 8 bases and at J to 0 bases, leaving 10 bases not matched to a gene. The CDR3 bases are TGTGCCAGCGCCGAGGGGGCCGGTTATAGCAATCAGCCCCAGCATTTT. This encodes CASAEGAGYSNQPQHF.

Points on this clonotype: The junction differs from germline at one of its ends, possibly a read error. The V call is TRBV5-4, the J call TRBJ2-5; D gene unclear. The CDR3 consists of 11 residues. Germline V gene sequence: CDR1 SGHNT, CDR2 YYREEE (reference sequence). The DNA for the CDR3 is TGTGCCGGCAGCAACCAAGAGACCCAGTACTTC. Residues: CAGSNQETQYF.

The chain combines TRBV7-9 with TRBJ1-2; no reliable D call. This CDR3 has 11 residues. Germline V gene sequence: CDR1 SEHNR, CDR2 FQNEAQ (reference sequence). V shed 5 bases and J shed 5 bases, with 6 bases lying between them. Written as DNA, the CDR3 is TGTGCCAGCAGCCCCGGGTATGGCTACACCTTC. It encodes CASSPGYGYTF.

This clonotype was counted many times. The chain employs TRBV5-1 and TRBJ1-1; 7 nucleotides line up with TRBD1. Trimming removed 4 bases from V and 6 bases from J; junction bases left unmatched: 6. The CDR3 runs to 13 residues. Germline CDR1 SGHRS, CDR2 YFSETQ. CDR3 in amino acids: CASSNQGGAEAFF. The DNA of the CDR3 is TGCGCCAGCAGCAACCAGGGGGGGGCTGAAGCTTTCTTT.

This clonotype was recorded at least ten times. This chain uses TRBV7-2 with TRBJ2-1; 10 bases align to TRBD2. There are 20 residues in the CDR3. The germline V gene encodes CDR1 SGHTA and CDR2 FQGNSA. V gave up 0 bases and J gave up 0 bases; unmatched junction bases: 11. The CDR3 sequence is CASSLAGVGLAAFSYNEQFF. Here the CDR3 DNA reads TGTGCCAGCAGCTTAGCTGGAGTTGGACTAGCGGCCTTCTCCTACAATGAGCAGTTCTTC.

This clonotype was picked up many times. V gene TRBV20-1 combines with J gene TRBJ2-6; D remains unclear. V gave up 4 bases and J gave up 2 bases, with 6 bases separating them. This CDR3 contains 13 residues. Germline lookup yields CDR1 DFQATT and CDR2 SNEGSKA (reference sequence). DNA for the CDR3: TGCAGTGCTAAGGGCACTGGGGCCAACGTCCTGACTTTC. Its translation: CSAKGTGANVLTF.